This T cell receptor (beta chain) is from a study of patients and donors after allogeneic stem cell transplantation. TCRdb reprocessed the RT-PCR reads with MiXCR, giving one entry per CDR3 protein. The sample carries about a million distinct CDR3 sequences, about a sixth recorded once. V lost 8 bases and J lost 4, with 14 bases in between. Germline V lookup: CDR1 MNHNS, CDR2 SASEGT. CDR3 length equals 13 residues. The clonotype comes from a human donor who was either an allogeneic HSCT recipient or a stem cell or donor lymphocyte infusion donor (not recorded which). It is not recorded whose cells these are; they may come from a transplant donor. Sequencing was carried out using blood, either unsorted or a sorted T cell fraction (not recorded which). The chain uses TRBV6-1 and TRBJ1-2; the D gene is possibly TRBD1 (6 bases). CDR3: CASYAQGPYGYTF. In nucleotides, the CDR3 is TGTGCCAGCTACGCTCAGGGGCCCTATGGCTACACCTTC.